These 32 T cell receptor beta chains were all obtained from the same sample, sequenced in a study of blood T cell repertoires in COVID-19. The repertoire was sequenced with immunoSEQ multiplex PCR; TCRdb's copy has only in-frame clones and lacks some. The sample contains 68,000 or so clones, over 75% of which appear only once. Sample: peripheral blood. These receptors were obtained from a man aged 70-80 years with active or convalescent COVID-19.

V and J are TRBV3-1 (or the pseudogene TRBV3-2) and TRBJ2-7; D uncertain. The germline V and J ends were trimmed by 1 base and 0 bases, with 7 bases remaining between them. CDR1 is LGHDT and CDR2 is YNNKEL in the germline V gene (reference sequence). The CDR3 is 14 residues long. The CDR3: CASSQARFSYEQYF. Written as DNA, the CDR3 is TGTGCCAGCAGCCAAGCCAGGTTCTCCTACGAGCAGTACTTC.

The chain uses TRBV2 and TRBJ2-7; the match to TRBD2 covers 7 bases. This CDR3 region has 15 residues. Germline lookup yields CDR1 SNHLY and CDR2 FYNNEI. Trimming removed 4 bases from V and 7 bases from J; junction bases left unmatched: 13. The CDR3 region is CASSVTASGPGEQYF. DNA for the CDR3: TGTGCCAGCAGTGTTACGGCTAGCGGACCGGGGGAGCAGTACTTC.

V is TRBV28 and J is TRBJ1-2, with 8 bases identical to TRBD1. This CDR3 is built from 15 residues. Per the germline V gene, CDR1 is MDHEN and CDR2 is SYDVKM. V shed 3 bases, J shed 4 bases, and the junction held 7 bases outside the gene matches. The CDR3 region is CASSFSDRESYGYTF. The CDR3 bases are TGTGCCAGCAGTTTCTCGGACAGGGAAAGCTATGGCTACACCTTC.

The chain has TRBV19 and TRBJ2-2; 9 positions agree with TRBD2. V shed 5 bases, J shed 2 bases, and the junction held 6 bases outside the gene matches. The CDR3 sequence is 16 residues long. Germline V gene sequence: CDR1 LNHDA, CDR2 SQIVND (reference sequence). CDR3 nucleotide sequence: TGTGCCAGTAGTCTATCTAGCGGGGCTAACACCGGGGAGCTGTTTTTT. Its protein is CASSLSSGANTGELFF.

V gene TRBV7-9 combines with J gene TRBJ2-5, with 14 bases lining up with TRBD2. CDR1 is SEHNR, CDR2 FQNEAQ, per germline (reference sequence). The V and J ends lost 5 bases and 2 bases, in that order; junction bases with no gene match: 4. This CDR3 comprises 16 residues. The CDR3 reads CASSEGLAGAQETQYF. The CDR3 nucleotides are TGTGCCAGCAGCGAGGGACTAGCGGGGGCGCAAGAGACCCAGTACTTC.

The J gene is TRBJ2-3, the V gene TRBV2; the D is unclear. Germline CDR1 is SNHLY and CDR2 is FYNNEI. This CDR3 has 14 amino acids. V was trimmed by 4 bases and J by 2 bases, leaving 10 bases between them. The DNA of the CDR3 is TGTGCCAGCAGTGGTCGCACTTACACAGATACGCAGTATTTT. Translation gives CASSGRTYTDTQYF.

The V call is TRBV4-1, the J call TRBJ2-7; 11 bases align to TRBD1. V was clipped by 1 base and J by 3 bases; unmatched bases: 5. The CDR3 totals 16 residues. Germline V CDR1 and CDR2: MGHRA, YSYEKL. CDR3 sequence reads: CASSQVGTGGFYEQYF. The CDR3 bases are TGCGCCAGCAGCCAAGTTGGGACAGGGGGATTCTACGAGCAGTACTTC.

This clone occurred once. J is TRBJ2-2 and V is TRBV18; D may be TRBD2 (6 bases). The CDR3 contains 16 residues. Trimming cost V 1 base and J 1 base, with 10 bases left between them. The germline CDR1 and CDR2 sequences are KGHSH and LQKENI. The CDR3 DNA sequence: TGTGCCAGCTCACCACTAGCGGTGATGAACACCGGGGAGCTGTTTTTT. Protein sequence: CASSPLAVMNTGELFF. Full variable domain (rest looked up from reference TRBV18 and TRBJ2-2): NAGVMQNPRHLVRRRGQEARLRCSPMKGHSHVYWYRQLPEEGLKFMVYLQKENIIDESGMPKERFSAEFPKEGPSILRIQQVVRGDSAAYFCASSPLAVMNTGELFFGEGSRLTVL.

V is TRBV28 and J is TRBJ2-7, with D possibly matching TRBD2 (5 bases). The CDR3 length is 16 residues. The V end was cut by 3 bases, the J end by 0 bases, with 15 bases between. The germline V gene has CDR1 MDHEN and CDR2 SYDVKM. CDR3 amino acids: CASSFSSSPSSYEQYF. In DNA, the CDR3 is TGTGCCAGCAGTTTTTCTTCTAGCCCAAGCTCCTACGAGCAGTACTTC.

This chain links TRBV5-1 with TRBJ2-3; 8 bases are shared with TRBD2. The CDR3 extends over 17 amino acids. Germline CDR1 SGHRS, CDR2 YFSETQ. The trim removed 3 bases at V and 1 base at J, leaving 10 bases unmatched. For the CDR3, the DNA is TGCGCCAGCAGCTCCCTCCCTTTTAGCGGGGGCACAGATACGCAGTATTTT. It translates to CASSSLPFSGGTDTQYF.

The CDR3 DNA reads as TGTGCCAGCAGTGCCGGGGGGGGGACGACTGAAGCTTTCTTT. Translating it yields CASSAGGGTTEAFF. The chain uses TRBV6-6 and TRBJ1-1, with D possibly matching TRBD1 (5 bases). CDR1 and CDR2 (germline): MNHNY, SVGAGI (reference sequence). V shed 5 bases and J shed 5 bases, with 15 bases lying between them. The CDR3 consists of 14 residues.

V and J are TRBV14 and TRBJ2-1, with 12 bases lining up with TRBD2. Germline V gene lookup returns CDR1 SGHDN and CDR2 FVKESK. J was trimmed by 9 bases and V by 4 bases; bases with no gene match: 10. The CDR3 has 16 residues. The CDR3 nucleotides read TGTGCCAGCAGCCCTACCACTAGCGGGGGGTTACGTGAGCAGTTCTTC. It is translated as CASSPTTSGGLREQFF.

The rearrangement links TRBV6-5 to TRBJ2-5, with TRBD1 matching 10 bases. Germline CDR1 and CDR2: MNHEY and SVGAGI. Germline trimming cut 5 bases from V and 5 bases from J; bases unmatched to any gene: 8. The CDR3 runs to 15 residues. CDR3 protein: CASSSDRGRVETQYF. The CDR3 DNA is TGTGCCAGCAGTAGTGACAGGGGGCGCGTGGAGACCCAGTACTTC.

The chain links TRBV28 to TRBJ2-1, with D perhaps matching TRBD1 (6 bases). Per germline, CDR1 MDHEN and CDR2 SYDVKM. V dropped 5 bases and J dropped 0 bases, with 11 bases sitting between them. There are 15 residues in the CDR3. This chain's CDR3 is CASSQQGISYNEQFF. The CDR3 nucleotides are TGTGCCAGCAGTCAACAGGGAATCTCCTACAATGAGCAGTTCTTC.

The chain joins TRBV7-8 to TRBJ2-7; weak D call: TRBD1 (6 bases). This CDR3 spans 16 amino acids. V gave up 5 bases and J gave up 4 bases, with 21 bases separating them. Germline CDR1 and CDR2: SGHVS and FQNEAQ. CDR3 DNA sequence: TGTGCCAGCAGCCACACCCTTCCGACAGGAGGTTACGAGCAGTACTTC. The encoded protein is CASSHTLPTGGYEQYF.

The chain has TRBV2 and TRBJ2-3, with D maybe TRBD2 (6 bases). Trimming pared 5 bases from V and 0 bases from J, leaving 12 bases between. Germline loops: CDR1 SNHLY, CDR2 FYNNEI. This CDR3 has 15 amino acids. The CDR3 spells CASSLLGTSTDTQYF. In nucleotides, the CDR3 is TGTGCCAGCAGTCTTCTCGGGACTAGCACAGATACGCAGTATTTT.

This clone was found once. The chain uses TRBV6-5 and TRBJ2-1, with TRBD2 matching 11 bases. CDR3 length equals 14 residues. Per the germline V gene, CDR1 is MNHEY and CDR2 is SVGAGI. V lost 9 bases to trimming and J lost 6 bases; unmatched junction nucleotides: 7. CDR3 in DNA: TGTGCCAGTGACGGGACTAGCGGAGGCAATGAGCAGTTCTTC. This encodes CASDGTSGGNEQFF.

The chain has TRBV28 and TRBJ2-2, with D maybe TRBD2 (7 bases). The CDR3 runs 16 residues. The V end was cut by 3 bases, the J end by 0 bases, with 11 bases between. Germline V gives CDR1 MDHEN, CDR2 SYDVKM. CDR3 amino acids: CASSLGGAANTGELFF. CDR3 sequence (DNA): TGTGCCAGCAGTTTGGGGGGGGCCGCGAACACCGGGGAGCTGTTTTTT.

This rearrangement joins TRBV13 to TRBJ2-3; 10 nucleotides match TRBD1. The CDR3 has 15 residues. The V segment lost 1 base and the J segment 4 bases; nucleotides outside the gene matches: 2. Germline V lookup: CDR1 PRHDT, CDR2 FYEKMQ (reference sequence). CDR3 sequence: CASSLVGTGADTQYF. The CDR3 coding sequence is TGTGCCAGCAGCTTAGTAGGGACAGGGGCAGATACGCAGTATTTT.

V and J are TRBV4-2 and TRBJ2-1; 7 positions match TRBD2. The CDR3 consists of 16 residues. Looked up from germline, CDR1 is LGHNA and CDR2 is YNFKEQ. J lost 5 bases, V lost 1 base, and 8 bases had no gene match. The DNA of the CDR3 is TGTGCCAGCAGCCAAGTACTAGCGAGACAAGACAATGAGCAGTTCTTC. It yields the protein CASSQVLARQDNEQFF.

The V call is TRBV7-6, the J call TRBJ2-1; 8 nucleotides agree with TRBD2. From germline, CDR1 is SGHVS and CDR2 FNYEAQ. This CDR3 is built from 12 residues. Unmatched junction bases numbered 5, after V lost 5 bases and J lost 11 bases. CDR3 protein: CASSGERGKQFF. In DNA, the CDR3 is TGTGCCAGCAGCGGCGAGCGGGGGAAGCAGTTCTTC. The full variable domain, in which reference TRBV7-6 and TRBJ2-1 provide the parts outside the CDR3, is GAGVSQSPRYKVTKRGQDVALRCDPISGHVSLYWYRQALGQGPEFLTYFNYEAQQDKSGLPNDRFSAERPEGSISTLTIQRTEQRDSAMYRCASSGERGKQFFGPGTRLTVL.

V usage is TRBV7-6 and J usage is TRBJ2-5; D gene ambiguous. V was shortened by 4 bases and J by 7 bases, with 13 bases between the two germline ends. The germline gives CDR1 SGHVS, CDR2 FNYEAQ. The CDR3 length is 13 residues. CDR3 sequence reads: CASSSEELRTQYF. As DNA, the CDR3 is TGTGCCAGCAGCTCCGAAGAGCTGCGGACCCAGTACTTC.

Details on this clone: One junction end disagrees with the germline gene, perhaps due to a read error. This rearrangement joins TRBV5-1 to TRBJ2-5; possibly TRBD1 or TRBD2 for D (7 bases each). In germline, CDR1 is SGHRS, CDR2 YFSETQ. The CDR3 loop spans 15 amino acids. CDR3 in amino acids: CTSSRGGGARETQYF. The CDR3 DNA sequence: TGCACCAGCAGCAGGGGGGGCGGCGCTCGGGAGACCCAGTACTTC.

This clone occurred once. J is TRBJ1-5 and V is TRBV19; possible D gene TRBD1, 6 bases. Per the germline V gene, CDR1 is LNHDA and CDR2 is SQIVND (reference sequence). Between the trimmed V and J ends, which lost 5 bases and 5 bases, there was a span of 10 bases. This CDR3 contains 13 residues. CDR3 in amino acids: CASSYSGDQPQHF. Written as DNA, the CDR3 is TGTGCCAGTAGTTATTCAGGGGATCAGCCCCAGCATTTT.

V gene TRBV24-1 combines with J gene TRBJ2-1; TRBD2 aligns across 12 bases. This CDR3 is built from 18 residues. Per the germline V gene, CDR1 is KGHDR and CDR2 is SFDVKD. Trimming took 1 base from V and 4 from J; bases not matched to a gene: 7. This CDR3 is CATSDFLAGGPGYNEQFF. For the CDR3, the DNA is TGTGCCACCAGTGATTTCCTAGCGGGAGGGCCGGGGTACAATGAGCAGTTCTTC.

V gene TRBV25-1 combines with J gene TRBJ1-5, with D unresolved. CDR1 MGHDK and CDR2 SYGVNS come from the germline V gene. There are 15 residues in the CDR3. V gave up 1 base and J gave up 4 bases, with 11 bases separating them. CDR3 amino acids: CASSEFEDFNQPQHF. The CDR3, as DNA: TGTGCCAGCAGTGAATTTGAGGACTTTAATCAGCCCCAGCATTTT.

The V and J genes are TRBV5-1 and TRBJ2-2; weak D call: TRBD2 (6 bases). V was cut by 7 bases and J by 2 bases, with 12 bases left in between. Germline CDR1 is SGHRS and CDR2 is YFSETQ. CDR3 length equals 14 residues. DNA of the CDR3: TGCGCCAGCTCCTCTAGCGCCAACACCGGGGAGCTGTTTTTT. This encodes CASSSSANTGELFF. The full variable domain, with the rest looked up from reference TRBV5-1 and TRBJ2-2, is KAGVTQTPRYLIKTRGQQVTLSCSPISGHRSVSWYQQTPGQGLQFLFEYFSETQRNKGNFPGRFSGRQFSNSRSEMNVSTLELGDSALYLCASSSSANTGELFFGEGSRLTVL.

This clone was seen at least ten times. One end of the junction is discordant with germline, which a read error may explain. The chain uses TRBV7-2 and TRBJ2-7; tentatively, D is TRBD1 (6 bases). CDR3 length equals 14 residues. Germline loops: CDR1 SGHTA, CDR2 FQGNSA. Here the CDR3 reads CASSYDRFSDEQYF. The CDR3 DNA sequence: TGTGCCAGCAGCTACGACAGGTTCTCCGACGAGCAGTACTTC.

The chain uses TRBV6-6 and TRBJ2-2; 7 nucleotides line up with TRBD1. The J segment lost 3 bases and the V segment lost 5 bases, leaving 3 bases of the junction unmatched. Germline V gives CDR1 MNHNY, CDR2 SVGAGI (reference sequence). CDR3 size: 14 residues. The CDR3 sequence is CASSRGGYTGELFF. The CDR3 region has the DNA TGTGCCAGCAGTCGAGGGGGCTACACCGGGGAGCTGTTTTTT.

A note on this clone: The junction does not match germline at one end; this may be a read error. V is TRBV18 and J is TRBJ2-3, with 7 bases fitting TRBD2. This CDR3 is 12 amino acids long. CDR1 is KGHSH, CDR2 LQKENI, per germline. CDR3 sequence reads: CTSSRGEGTQYF. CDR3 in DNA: TGTACCAGCTCTCGGGGGGAAGGTACGCAGTATTTT.

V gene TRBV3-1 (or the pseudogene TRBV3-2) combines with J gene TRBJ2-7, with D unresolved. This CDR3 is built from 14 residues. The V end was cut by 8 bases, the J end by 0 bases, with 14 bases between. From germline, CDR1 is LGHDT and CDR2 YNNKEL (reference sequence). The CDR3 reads CASPPPAGSYEQYF. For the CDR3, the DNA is TGTGCCAGCCCCCCCCCAGCAGGCTCCTACGAGCAGTACTTC.

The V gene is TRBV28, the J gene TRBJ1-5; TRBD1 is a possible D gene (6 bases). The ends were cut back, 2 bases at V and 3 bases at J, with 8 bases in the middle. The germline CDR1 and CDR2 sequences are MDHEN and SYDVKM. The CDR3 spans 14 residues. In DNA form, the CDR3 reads TGTGCCAGCAGTTTACCAGGGGTCAATCAGCCCCAGCATTTT. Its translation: CASSLPGVNQPQHF.